These 6 T cell receptor beta chains originate from one sample sequenced in a study of PD-1 blockade in classical Hodgkin lymphoma. Profiling relied on immunoSEQ multiplex PCR, and the TCRdb table lists in-frame clones only, not all of them. The sample shows about 25,000 clones, 81% of them seen only once. Each patient's relapse followed autologous stem cell transplantation, and brentuximab vedotin exposure varied. Sample: peripheral blood mononuclear cells (PBMCs), taken before the second cycle of nivolumab. The receptors here all came from a human donor with classical Hodgkin lymphoma.

This chain links TRBV6-1 with TRBJ2-5; 10 bases map to TRBD2. V lost 3 bases, J lost 6 bases, and 4 bases stayed unmatched. The CDR3 runs 14 residues. Germline CDR1 and CDR2: MNHNS and SASEGT. Written as DNA, the CDR3 is TGTGCCAGCAGTGAGTCTAGCGGGAGCCAGACCCAGTACTTC. Translated: CASSESSGSQTQYF.

This clone has more than one count but fewer than ten. The V and J genes are TRBV29-1 and TRBJ1-1, with no clear D. Germline V gene sequence: CDR1 SQVTM, CDR2 ANQGSEA. The CDR3 covers 11 residues. Trimming shortened V by 2 bases and J by 6 bases, and 7 bases separated the two germline ends. CDR3 amino acids: CSVEPYPEAFF. CDR3 nucleotide sequence: TGCAGCGTTGAACCCTACCCTGAAGCTTTCTTT.

The rearrangement joins TRBV19 to TRBJ1-5, with a tentative D call TRBD1 (5 bases). The CDR3 is 14 amino acids. CDR1 is LNHDA, CDR2 SQIVND, per germline (reference sequence). V dropped 6 bases and J dropped 2 bases, with 11 bases sitting between them. CDR3: CASRDGTRNQPQHF. CDR3 sequence (DNA): TGTGCCAGTAGGGACGGGACCCGCAATCAGCCCCAGCATTTT.

The chain uses TRBV12-5 and TRBJ2-1, with a tentative D call TRBD1 (6 bases). The CDR3 has 14 residues. Germline CDR1 reads LGHNT; CDR2 reads FRNRAP. V lost 6 bases and J lost 5, with 14 bases in between. CDR3 region: CASGLGGVDNEQFF. The CDR3 DNA follows: TGTGCTAGTGGGCTTGGGGGCGTGGACAATGAGCAGTTCTTC.

The V gene is TRBV6-5, the J gene TRBJ2-7; maybe TRBD2 (6 bases). The V gene's germline CDR1 is MNHEY and CDR2 SVGAGI. There are 15 residues in the CDR3. The V end was cut by 3 bases, the J end by 1 base, with 13 bases between. The CDR3 DNA follows: TGTGCCAGCAGTTATTTTTCGGGGGTGTCCTACGAGCAGTACTTC. The encoded protein is CASSYFSGVSYEQYF.

The CDR3 nucleotides are TGTGCCAGTAGTACCCAGACGGAAACTAATGAAAAACTGTTTTTT. Amino acid sequence: CASSTQTETNEKLFF. The chain carries TRBV19 and TRBJ1-4; D unclear. The CDR3 spans 15 residues. Germline CDR1 LNHDA, CDR2 SQIVND (reference sequence). V was trimmed by 4 bases and J by 1 base, leaving 10 bases between them.